The clone carrying this T cell receptor beta chain was seen many times. TCRdb re-analysed the RT-PCR reads in MiXCR, keeping a single row per CDR3 protein. The data contain fewer than 250,000 distinct CDR3 sequences, less than 15% of them singletons. The data stem from a study of patients and donors after allogeneic stem cell transplantation. This CDR3 is 12 amino acids long. The ends were cut back, 4 bases at V and 1 base at J, with 7 bases in the middle. Germline CDR1 and CDR2: SQVTM and ANQGSEA. The sequence was obtained from a human donor who was either an allogeneic HSCT recipient or a stem cell or donor lymphocyte infusion donor (not recorded which). It is not recorded whose cells these are; they may come from a transplant donor. Material for sequencing was blood, either unsorted or a sorted T cell fraction (not recorded which). The chain has TRBV29-1 and TRBJ1-1; D remains ambiguous. The CDR3 reads CSVGYGNTEAFF. CDR3 nucleotides: TGCAGCGTTGGGTACGGGAACACTGAAGCTTTCTTT.